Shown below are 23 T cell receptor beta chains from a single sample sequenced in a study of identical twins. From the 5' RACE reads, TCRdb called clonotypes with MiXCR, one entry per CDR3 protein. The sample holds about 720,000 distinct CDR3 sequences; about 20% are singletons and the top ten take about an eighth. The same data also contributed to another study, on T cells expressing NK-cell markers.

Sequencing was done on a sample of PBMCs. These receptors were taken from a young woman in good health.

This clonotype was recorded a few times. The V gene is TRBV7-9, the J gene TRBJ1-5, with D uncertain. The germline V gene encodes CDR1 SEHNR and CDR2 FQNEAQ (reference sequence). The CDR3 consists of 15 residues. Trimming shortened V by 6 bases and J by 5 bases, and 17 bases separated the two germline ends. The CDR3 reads CASSQTTRADQPQHF. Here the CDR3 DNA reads TGTGCCAGCAGTCAAACTACGAGGGCTGATCAGCCCCAGCATTTT.

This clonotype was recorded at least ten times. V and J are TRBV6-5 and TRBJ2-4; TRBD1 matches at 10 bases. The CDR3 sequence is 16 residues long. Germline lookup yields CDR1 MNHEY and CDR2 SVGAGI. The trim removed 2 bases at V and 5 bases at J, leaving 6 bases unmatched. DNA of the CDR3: TGTGCCAGCAGTTACAGGACAGGGGGATTGGAAAACATTCAGTACTTC. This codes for CASSYRTGGLENIQYF.

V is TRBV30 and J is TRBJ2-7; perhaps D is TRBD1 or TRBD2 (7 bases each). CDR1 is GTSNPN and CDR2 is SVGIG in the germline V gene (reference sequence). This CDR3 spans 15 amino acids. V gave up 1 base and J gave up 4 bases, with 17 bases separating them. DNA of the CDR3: TGTGCCTGGAGTGCCCTGGGAGGGGGCTCTTACGAGCAGTACTTC. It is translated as CAWSALGGGSYEQYF.

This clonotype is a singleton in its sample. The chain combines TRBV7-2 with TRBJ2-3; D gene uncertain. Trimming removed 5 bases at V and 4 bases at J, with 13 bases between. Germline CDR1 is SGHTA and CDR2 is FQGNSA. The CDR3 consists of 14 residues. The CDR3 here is CASSPNPLPDTQYF. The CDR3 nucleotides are TGTGCCAGCAGCCCGAACCCGCTCCCAGATACGCAGTATTTT.

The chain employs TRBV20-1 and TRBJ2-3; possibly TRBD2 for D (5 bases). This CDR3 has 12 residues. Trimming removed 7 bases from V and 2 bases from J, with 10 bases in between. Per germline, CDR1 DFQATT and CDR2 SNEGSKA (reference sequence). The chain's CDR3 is CSGRGFTDTQYF. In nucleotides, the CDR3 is TGCAGTGGTCGGGGTTTCACAGATACGCAGTATTTT.

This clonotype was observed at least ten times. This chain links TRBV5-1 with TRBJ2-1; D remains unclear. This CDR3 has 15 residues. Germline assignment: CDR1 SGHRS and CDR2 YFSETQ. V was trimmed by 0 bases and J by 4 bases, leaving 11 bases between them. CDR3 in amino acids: CASSLEGRPYNEQFF. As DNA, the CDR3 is TGCGCCAGCAGCTTGGAAGGGCGACCATACAATGAGCAGTTCTTC.

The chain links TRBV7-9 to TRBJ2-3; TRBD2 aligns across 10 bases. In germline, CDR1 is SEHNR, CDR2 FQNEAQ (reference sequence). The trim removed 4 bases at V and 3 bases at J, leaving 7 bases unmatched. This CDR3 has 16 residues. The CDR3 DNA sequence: TGTGCCAGCAGCTCCCGCGAGGGACTAGCGACAGATACGCAGTATTTT. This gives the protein CASSSREGLATDTQYF.

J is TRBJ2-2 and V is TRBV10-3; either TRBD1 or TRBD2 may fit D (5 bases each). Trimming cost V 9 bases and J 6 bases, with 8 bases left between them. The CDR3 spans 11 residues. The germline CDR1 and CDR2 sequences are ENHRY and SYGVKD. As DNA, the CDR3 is TGTGCCATTCAGGGACCCGGGGAGCTGTTTTTT. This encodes CAIQGPGELFF.

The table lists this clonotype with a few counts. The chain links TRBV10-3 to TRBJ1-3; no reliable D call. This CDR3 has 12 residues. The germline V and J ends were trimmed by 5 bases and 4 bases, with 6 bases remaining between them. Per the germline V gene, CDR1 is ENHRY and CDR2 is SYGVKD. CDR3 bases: TGTGCCATCAGTCCATACGGAAACACCATATATTTT. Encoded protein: CAISPYGNTIYF.

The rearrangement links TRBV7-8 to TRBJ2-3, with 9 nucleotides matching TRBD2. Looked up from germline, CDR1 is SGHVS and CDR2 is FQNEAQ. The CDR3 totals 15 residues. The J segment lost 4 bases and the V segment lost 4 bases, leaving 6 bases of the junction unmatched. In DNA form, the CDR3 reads TGTGCCAGCAGCTCCCGACTAGCGGCGGCAGATACGCAGTATTTT. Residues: CASSSRLAAADTQYF.

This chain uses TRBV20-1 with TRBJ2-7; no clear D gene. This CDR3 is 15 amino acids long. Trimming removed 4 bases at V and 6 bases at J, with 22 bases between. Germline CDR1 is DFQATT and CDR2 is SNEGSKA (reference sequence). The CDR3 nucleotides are TGCAGTGCTACGCCCGAAAATCCACGGCGCTCCGAGCAGTACTTC. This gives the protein CSATPENPRRSEQYF.

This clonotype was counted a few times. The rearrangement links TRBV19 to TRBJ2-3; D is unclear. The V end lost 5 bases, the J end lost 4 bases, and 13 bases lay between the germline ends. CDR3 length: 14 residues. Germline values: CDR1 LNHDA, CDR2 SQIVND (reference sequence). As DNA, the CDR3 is TGTGCCAGTAGTCCCGATACTGGGGCAGATACGCAGTATTTT. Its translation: CASSPDTGADTQYF.

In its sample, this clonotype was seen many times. The CDR3 region is CASSLELAYEQYF. CDR3 nucleotide sequence: TGCGCCAGCAGCTTGGAACTAGCCTACGAGCAGTACTTC. This chain connects TRBV5-1 to TRBJ2-7, with D possibly being TRBD2 (5 bases). CDR3 length equals 13 residues. The V end was cut by 0 bases, the J end by 2 bases, with 6 bases between. Per germline, CDR1 SGHRS and CDR2 YFSETQ.

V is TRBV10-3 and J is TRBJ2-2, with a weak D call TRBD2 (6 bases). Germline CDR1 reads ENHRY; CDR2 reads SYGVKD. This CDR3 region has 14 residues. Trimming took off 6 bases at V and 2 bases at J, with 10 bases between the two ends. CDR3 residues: CAIRAGLNTGELFF. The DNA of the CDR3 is TGTGCCATCAGGGCGGGACTCAACACCGGGGAGCTGTTTTTT.

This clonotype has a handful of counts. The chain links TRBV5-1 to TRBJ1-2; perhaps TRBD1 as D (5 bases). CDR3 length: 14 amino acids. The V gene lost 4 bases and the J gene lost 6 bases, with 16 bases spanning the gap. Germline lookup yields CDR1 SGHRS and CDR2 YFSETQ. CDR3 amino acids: CASSVTGRGDGYTF. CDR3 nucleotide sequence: TGCGCCAGCAGCGTTACTGGGCGAGGGGATGGCTACACCTTC. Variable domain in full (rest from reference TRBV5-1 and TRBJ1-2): KAGVTQTPRYLIKTRGQQVTLSCSPISGHRSVSWYQQTPGQGLQFLFEYFSETQRNKGNFPGRFSGRQFSNSRSEMNVSTLELGDSALYLCASSVTGRGDGYTFGSGTRLTVV.

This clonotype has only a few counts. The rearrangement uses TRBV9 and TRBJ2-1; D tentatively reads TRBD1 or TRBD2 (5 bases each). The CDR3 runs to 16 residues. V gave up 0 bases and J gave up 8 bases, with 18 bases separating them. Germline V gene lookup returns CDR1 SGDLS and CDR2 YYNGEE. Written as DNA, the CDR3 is TGTGCCAGCAGCGTAGAGACGCCCGGGGCCCCCCATGAGCAGTTCTTC. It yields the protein CASSVETPGAPHEQFF.

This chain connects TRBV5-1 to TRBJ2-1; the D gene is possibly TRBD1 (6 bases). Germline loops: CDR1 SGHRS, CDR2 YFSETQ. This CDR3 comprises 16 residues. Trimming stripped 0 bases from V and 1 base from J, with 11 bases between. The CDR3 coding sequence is TGCGCCAGCAGCTTGGGGGGGCCGGGATCCTACAATGAGCAGTTCTTC. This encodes CASSLGGPGSYNEQFF.

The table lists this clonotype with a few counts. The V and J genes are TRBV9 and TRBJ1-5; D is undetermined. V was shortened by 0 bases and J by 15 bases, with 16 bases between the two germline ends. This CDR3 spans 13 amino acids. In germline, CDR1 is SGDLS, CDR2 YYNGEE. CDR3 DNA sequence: TGTGCCAGCAGCGTAGGGGCATCCTCCGAAGCGCATTTT. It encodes CASSVGASSEAHF.

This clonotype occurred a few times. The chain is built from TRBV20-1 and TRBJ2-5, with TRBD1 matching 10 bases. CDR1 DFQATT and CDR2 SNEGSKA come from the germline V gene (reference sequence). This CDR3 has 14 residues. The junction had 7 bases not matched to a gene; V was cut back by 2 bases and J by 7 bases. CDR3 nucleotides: TGCAGTGCTAGATGGGACAGGGGAGGGTGGACCCAGTACTTC. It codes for CSARWDRGGWTQYF.

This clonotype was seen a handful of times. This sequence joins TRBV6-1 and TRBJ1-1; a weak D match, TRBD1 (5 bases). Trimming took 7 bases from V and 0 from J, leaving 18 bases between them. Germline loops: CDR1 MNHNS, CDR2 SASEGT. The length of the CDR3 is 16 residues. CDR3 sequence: CASTRDGGTMNTEAFF. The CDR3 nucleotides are TGTGCCAGCACCCGGGACGGAGGGACTATGAACACTGAAGCTTTCTTT.

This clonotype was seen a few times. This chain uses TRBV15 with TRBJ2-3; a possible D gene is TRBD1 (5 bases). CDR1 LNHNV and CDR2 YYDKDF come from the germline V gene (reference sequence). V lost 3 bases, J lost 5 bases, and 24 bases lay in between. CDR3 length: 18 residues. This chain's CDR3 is CATSSTRVTTGVEDTQYF. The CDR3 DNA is TGTGCCACCAGCAGCACTCGGGTCACTACAGGAGTGGAAGATACGCAGTATTTT.

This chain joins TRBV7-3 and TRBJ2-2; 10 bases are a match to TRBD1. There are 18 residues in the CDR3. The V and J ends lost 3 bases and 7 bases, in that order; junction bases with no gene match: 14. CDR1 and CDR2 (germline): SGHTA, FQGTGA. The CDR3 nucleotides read TGTGCCAGCAGCTTCAACACAGCCGGGACAGGGGATCACGGGGAGCTGTTTTTT. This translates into CASSFNTAGTGDHGELFF.

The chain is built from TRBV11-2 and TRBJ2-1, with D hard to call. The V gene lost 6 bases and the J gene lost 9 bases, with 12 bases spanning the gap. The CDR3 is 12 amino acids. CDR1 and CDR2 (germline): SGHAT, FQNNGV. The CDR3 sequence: CASRPPRGEQFF. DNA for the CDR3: TGTGCCAGCAGACCGCCCCGAGGTGAGCAGTTCTTC.